Below are 26 T cell receptor beta chains sequenced from a single sample in a study of PD-L1 blockade in urothelial cancer. Assay: immunoSEQ multiplex PCR; the TCRdb copy retains only in-frame clones and omits some. The table lists roughly 120,000 clones, around 93% of them singletons. Time point defined: peripheral blood 6 weeks after treatment start. Material: PBMCs, obtained around atezolizumab (anti-PD-L1) treatment. These receptors originate from a man aged 60 to 75 with urothelial cancer.

The chain has TRBV11-2 and TRBJ2-7; D possibly corresponds to TRBD2 (5 bases). V lost 3 bases, J lost 2 bases, and 11 bases lay in between. Germline CDR1 SGHAT, CDR2 FQNNGV. This CDR3 has 14 amino acids. Written as DNA, the CDR3 is TGTGCCAGCAGCTTTCTGGGAGATACCTACGAGCAGTACTTC. Its protein is CASSFLGDTYEQYF.

The chain employs TRBV9 and TRBJ2-5; 14 bases match TRBD2. Per germline, CDR1 SGDLS and CDR2 YYNGEE. Trimming removed 4 bases from V and 3 bases from J; junction bases left unmatched: 11. The length of the CDR3 is 18 residues. The CDR3 region is CASSSGTSGSGTKETQYF. The CDR3 DNA is TGTGCCAGCAGCTCCGGGACTAGCGGGAGTGGGACAAAAGAGACCCAGTACTTC.

The chain has TRBV7-2 and TRBJ2-1; 9 bases match TRBD2. This CDR3 region has 15 residues. J lost 7 bases, V lost 1 base, and 5 bases had no gene match. Germline assignment: CDR1 SGHTA and CDR2 FQGNSA. CDR3 DNA: TGTGCCAGCAGCTTAGGCGGGGGGGCGGCTAATGAGCAGTTCTTC. This gives the protein CASSLGGGAANEQFF.

V gene TRBV30 combines with J gene TRBJ1-2, with D possibly being TRBD1 (6 bases). V dropped 0 bases and J dropped 4 bases, with 12 bases sitting between them. Germline V lookup: CDR1 GTSNPN, CDR2 SVGIG (reference sequence). The CDR3 is 14 residues long. CDR3 sequence reads: CAWSVGGVLYGYTF. CDR3 coding DNA: TGTGCCTGGAGTGTAGGGGGGGTTCTCTATGGCTACACCTTC.

J is TRBJ2-1 and V is TRBV13, with 15 bases identical to TRBD2. V dropped 6 bases and J dropped 9; count of bases not matched to a gene: 6. CDR1 is PRHDT and CDR2 is FYEKMQ in the germline V gene (reference sequence). The CDR3 loop spans 15 amino acids. The CDR3 reads CASSAGLAGGIEQFF. CDR3 bases: TGTGCCAGCAGTGCCGGACTAGCGGGAGGGATTGAGCAGTTCTTC.

The chain combines TRBV5-5 with TRBJ2-1; TRBD2 matches 8 bases. The germline gives CDR1 SGHKS, CDR2 YYEKEE (reference sequence). The CDR3 is 15 amino acids. J was trimmed by 4 bases and V by 4 bases; bases with no gene match: 7. The chain's CDR3 is CASSPGLGSYNEQFF. As DNA, the CDR3 is TGTGCCAGCAGCCCGGGACTAGGTAGTTACAATGAGCAGTTCTTC.

This chain joins TRBV9 and TRBJ2-1; 10 bases line up with TRBD1. CDR1 and CDR2 from the germline V gene are SGDLS and YYNGEE. The CDR3 extends over 16 amino acids. J was trimmed by 6 bases and V by 3 bases; bases with no gene match: 9. CDR3 sequence reads: CASSGRTGGIINEQFF. For the CDR3, the DNA is TGTGCCAGCAGCGGGAGGACAGGGGGAATCATCAATGAGCAGTTCTTC.

The chain employs TRBV7-2 and TRBJ2-4, with 15 bases lining up with TRBD2. CDR3 size: 15 residues. Germline CDR1 reads SGHTA; CDR2 reads FQGNSA. V shed 5 bases and J 9 bases; nucleotides not matched to a gene: 5. For the CDR3, the DNA is TGTGCCAGCAGCAAAGGGACTAGCGGGAGGACCATTCAGTACTTC. This encodes CASSKGTSGRTIQYF.

This rearrangement joins TRBV5-1 to TRBJ1-2; TRBD1 matches at 7 bases. Trimming cost V 4 bases and J 5 bases; bases outside gene matches: 8. CDR1 is SGHRS, CDR2 YFSETQ, per germline. This CDR3 comprises 14 residues. The CDR3 DNA follows: TGCGCCAGCAGCCCCCGTAACAGGGGTTATGGCTACACCTTC. This translates into CASSPRNRGYGYTF.

This chain uses TRBV6-1 with TRBJ2-7, with TRBD1 as a possible D gene (6 bases). Germline CDR1 and CDR2: MNHNS and SASEGT. V lost 5 bases, J lost 4 bases, and 12 bases lay in between. This CDR3 comprises 13 residues. In DNA, the CDR3 is TGTGCCAGCAGTAAAAACAGGGCGTACGAGCAGTACTTC. Protein sequence: CASSKNRAYEQYF.

The chain joins TRBV10-2 to TRBJ2-1; 7 positions match TRBD2. Germline V gene lookup returns CDR1 WSHSY and CDR2 SAAADI. The CDR3 has 15 residues. J gave up 6 bases and V 5 bases, and 10 bases lay outside the gene matches. CDR3 DNA: TGCGCCAGCAGTAGGACTAGTCAAGTGGGCAATGAGCAGTTCTTC. It encodes CASSRTSQVGNEQFF.

The CDR3 DNA reads as TGTGCCAGCAGCCCACTTTACGAGCAGTACTTC. The encoded protein is CASSPLYEQYF. The V gene is TRBV5-5, the J gene TRBJ2-7; D unresolved. CDR1 SGHKS and CDR2 YYEKEE come from the germline V gene (reference sequence). V was pared by 4 bases and J by 4 bases, with 6 bases between. The CDR3 sequence is 11 residues long.

V usage is TRBV4-3 and J usage is TRBJ2-1; 11 bases line up with TRBD1. Germline lookup yields CDR1 LGHNA and CDR2 YSLEER. This CDR3 is built from 19 residues. The V gene end was trimmed by 0 bases and the J gene end by 4 bases; junction bases not matched to a gene: 11. The CDR3 loop reads CASSQEADRGRYQYNEQFF. CDR3 bases: TGCGCCAGCAGCCAAGAAGCGGACAGGGGGCGTTATCAGTACAATGAGCAGTTCTTC.

The chain couples TRBV19 to TRBJ2-1, with D possibly TRBD2 on 6 matching bases. Looked up from germline, CDR1 is LNHDA and CDR2 is SQIVND (reference sequence). The length of the CDR3 is 17 residues. Trimming shortened V by 3 bases and J by 0 bases, and 15 bases separated the two germline ends. The CDR3 here is CASSMFGAGSSYNEQFF. CDR3 DNA: TGTGCCAGTAGTATGTTCGGGGCGGGGAGCTCCTACAATGAGCAGTTCTTC.

The V call is TRBV5-6, the J call TRBJ2-1, with 8 positions matching TRBD2. This CDR3 is built from 19 residues. Trimming cost V 4 bases and J 0 bases; bases outside gene matches: 15. Germline values: CDR1 SGHDT, CDR2 YYEEEE. The CDR3 spells CASSPHRSSGRDSYNEQFF. The CDR3, as DNA: TGTGCCAGCAGCCCTCATCGGAGTTCCGGGAGGGACTCCTACAATGAGCAGTTCTTC.

This chain uses TRBV4-3 with TRBJ2-1; TRBD2 is a possible D gene (5 bases). Per germline, CDR1 LGHNA and CDR2 YSLEER. V lost 0 bases and J lost 11, with 17 bases in between. CDR3 length equals 15 residues. This CDR3 is CASSQEYPKAGQQFF. The DNA for the CDR3 is TGCGCCAGCAGCCAAGAGTACCCGAAGGCGGGTCAGCAGTTCTTC.

The V call is TRBV7-2, the J call TRBJ1-1; D call uncertain. V was clipped by 6 bases and J by 2 bases, with 16 bases between them. The CDR3 covers 15 residues. The germline V gene has CDR1 SGHTA and CDR2 FQGNSA. CDR3 DNA: TGTGCCAGCAGAAAGCTGACACAGCCAAACACTGAAGCTTTCTTT. Protein: CASRKLTQPNTEAFF. Filled out from reference TRBV7-2 and TRBJ1-1, the complete variable domain reads GAGVSQSPSNKVTEKGKDVELRCDPISGHTALYWYRQSLGQGLEFLIYFQGNSAPDKSGLPSDRFSAERTGGSVSTLTIQRTQQEDSAVYLCASRKLTQPNTEAFFGQGTRLTVV.

The chain employs TRBV6-1 and TRBJ2-4, with 7 positions matching TRBD1. The germline V gene has CDR1 MNHNS and CDR2 SASEGT. With V trimmed by 6 bases and J by 0 bases, 5 bases remained unmatched. The CDR3 is 15 amino acids. The CDR3 is CASRDREIAKNIQYF. CDR3 nucleotide sequence: TGTGCCAGCAGAGACAGGGAAATAGCCAAAAACATTCAGTACTTC.

J is TRBJ2-5 and V is TRBV7-2; 7 positions agree with TRBD2. The CDR3 length is 14 residues. Germline V gene sequence: CDR1 SGHTA, CDR2 FQGNSA. Trimming cost V 3 bases and J 2 bases; bases outside gene matches: 3. The CDR3 coding sequence is TGTGCCAGCAGCTTGGGGGAGGGGCAAGAGACCCAGTACTTC. Its protein is CASSLGEGQETQYF. The full variable domain, rest sourced from reference TRBV7-2 and TRBJ2-5, is GAGVSQSPSNKVTEKGKDVELRCDPISGHTALYWYRQSLGQGLEFLIYFQGNSAPDKSGLPSDRFSAERTGGSVSTLTIQRTQQEDSAVYLCASSLGEGQETQYFGPGTRLLVL.

Remarks on this clone: Other nucleotide sequences from this sample produce the same CDR3. The chain couples TRBV18 to TRBJ2-7, with D possibly being TRBD1 (6 bases). The CDR3 consists of 14 residues. V lost 0 bases and J lost 2, with 8 bases in between. The germline gives CDR1 KGHSH, CDR2 LQKENI. CDR3 bases: TGTGCCAGCTCACCACCAGGACAGACCTACGAGCAGTACTTC. Its protein is CASSPPGQTYEQYF.

This clone was recorded only once. The chain uses TRBV27 and TRBJ2-5; tentative D call: TRBD1 (6 bases). This CDR3 contains 14 residues. Germline CDR1 MNHEY, CDR2 SMNVEV (reference sequence). V was shortened by 4 bases and J by 0 bases, with 9 bases between the two germline ends. The CDR3 region has the DNA TGTGCCAGCAGTTCCACAGGGTACCAAGAGACCCAGTACTTC. Encoded protein: CASSSTGYQETQYF.

The chain uses TRBV6-5 and TRBJ1-5, with D hard to call. Looked up from germline, CDR1 is MNHEY and CDR2 is SVGAGI. V was pared by 2 bases and J by 5 bases, with 10 bases between. The CDR3 extends over 14 amino acids. The CDR3 DNA is TGTGCCAGCAGTTACGAGGGAACTTATCAGCCCCAGCATTTT. It codes for CASSYEGTYQPQHF.

This chain connects TRBV5-4 to TRBJ2-7; a weak D match, TRBD2 (7 bases). V gave up 4 bases and J gave up 2 bases, with 16 bases separating them. The length of the CDR3 is 15 residues. The germline V gene encodes CDR1 SGHNT and CDR2 YYREEE (reference sequence). DNA of the CDR3: TGTGCCAGCAGCCGAGGGGGGGACCGAGCCTACGAGCAGTACTTC. This encodes CASSRGGDRAYEQYF.

This chain uses TRBV9 with TRBJ2-1; 7 bases line up with TRBD2. J gave up 4 bases and V 0 bases, and 4 bases lay outside the gene matches. Germline-derived CDR1 and CDR2 are SGDLS and YYNGEE. This CDR3 has 15 residues. The CDR3 DNA is TGTGCCAGCAGCGTAGAGGGAGGGCCATACAATGAGCAGTTCTTC. Protein: CASSVEGGPYNEQFF.

The CDR3, as DNA: TGTGCCAGCAGCCTCCGACTAGCGGGGGGCCACAATGAGCAGTTCTTC. This sequence encodes CASSLRLAGGHNEQFF. V gene TRBV4-2 combines with J gene TRBJ2-1; TRBD2 matches at 13 bases. The CDR3 runs to 16 residues. V gave up 4 bases and J gave up 5 bases; unmatched junction bases: 5. Germline values: CDR1 LGHNA, CDR2 YNFKEQ.

This sequence joins TRBV7-2 and TRBJ2-7, with TRBD1 identical over 9 bases. Losses at the gene ends were 1 base for V and 3 bases for J; bases not matched to a gene: 4. The CDR3 spans 15 residues. CDR1 is SGHTA and CDR2 is FQGNSA in the germline V gene. The CDR3 DNA reads as TGTGCCAGCAGCTTAGTAGGACAGGGGATCTACGAGCAGTACTTC. Translation gives CASSLVGQGIYEQYF. The variable domain in full, with the rest retrieved from reference TRBV7-2 and TRBJ2-7, is GAGVSQSPSNKVTEKGKDVELRCDPISGHTALYWYRQSLGQGLEFLIYFQGNSAPDKSGLPSDRFSAERTGGSVSTLTIQRTQQEDSAVYLCASSLVGQGIYEQYFGPGTRLTVT.